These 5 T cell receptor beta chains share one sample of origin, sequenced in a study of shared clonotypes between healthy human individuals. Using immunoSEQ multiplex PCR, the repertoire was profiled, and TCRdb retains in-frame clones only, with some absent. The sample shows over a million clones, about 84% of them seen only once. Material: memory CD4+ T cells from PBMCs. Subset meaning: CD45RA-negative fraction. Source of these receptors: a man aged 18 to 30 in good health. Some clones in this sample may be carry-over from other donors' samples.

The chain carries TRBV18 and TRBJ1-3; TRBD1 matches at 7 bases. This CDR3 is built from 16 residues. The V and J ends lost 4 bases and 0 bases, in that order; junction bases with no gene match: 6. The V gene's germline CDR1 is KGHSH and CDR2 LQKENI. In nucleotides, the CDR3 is TGTGCCAGCTCACTGAACAGGGGCCCCTCTGGAAACACCATATATTTT. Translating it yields CASSLNRGPSGNTIYF. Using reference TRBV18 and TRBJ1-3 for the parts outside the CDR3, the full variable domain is NAGVMQNPRHLVRRRGQEARLRCSPMKGHSHVYWYRQLPEEGLKFMVYLQKENIIDESGMPKERFSAEFPKEGPSILRIQQVVRGDSAAYFCASSLNRGPSGNTIYFGEGSWLTVV.

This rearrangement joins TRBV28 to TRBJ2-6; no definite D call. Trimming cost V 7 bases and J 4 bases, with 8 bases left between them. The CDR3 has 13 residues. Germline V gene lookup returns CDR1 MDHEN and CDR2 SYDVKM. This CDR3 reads CASTQTGANVLTF. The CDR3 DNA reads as TGTGCCAGCACCCAAACAGGGGCCAACGTCCTGACTTTC. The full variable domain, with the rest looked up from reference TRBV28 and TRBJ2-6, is DVKVTQSSRYLVKRTGEKVFLECVQDMDHENMFWYRQDPGLGLRLIYFSYDVKMKEKGDIPEGYSVSREKKERFSLILESASTNQTSMYLCASTQTGANVLTFGAGSRLTVL.

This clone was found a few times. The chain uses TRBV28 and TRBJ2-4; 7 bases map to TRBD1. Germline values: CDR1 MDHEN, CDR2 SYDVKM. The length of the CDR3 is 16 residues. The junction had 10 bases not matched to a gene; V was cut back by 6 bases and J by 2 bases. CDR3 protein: CASRTWDSPSKNIQYF. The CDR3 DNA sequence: TGTGCCAGCAGGACCTGGGACAGCCCCTCCAAAAACATTCAGTACTTC. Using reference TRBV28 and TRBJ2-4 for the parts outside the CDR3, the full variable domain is DVKVTQSSRYLVKRTGEKVFLECVQDMDHENMFWYRQDPGLGLRLIYFSYDVKMKEKGDIPEGYSVSREKKERFSLILESASTNQTSMYLCASRTWDSPSKNIQYFGAGTRLSVL.

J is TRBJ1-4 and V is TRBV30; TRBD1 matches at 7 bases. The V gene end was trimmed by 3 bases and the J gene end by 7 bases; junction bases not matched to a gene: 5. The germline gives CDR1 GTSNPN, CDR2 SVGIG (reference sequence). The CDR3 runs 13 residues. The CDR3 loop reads CAWRGQRFEKLFF. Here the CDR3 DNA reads TGTGCCTGGAGGGGACAGCGGTTTGAAAAACTGTTTTTT.

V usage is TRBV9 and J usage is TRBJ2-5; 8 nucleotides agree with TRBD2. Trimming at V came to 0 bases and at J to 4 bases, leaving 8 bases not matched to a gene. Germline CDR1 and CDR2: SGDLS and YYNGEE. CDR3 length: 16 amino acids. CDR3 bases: TGTGCCAGCAGCGTAGGGGATAGCGGGATAGGAGAGACCCAGTACTTC. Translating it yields CASSVGDSGIGETQYF.